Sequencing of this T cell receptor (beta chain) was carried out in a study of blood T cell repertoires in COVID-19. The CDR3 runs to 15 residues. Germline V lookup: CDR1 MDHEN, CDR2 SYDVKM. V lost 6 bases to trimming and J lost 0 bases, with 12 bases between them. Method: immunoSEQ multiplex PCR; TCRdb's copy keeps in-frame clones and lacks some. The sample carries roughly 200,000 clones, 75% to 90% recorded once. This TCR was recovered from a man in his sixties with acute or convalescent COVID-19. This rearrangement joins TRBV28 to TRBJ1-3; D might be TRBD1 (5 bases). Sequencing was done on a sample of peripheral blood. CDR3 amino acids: CASSTTASSGNTIYF. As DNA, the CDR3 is TGTGCCAGCAGCACGACAGCGAGCTCTGGAAACACCATATATTTT.